This TCR beta chain was sequenced during a study of T-cell reconstitution after alpha-beta-depleted transplantation in children (dated by TCRdb to 2015 to 2016). As for the study more broadly: The study quantitatively tracked T-cell immune reconstitution after TCRalphabeta/CD19-depleted allogeneic hematopoietic cell transplantation in children using TCR repertoire profiling. Here is what the overall study found, with its caveats: Apparently early alphabetaT-cell count recovery about two months after transplant reportedly relied on only several hundred rapidly expanded clones derived from non-depleted graft cells. Hyperexpanded clone frequencies declined over subsequent months; after one year, T-cell counts and TCRbeta diversity were mostly attributed to newly produced T cells. In some patients, the high TCRbeta diversity seen at day 60 was put down to recipient T cells and intrathymic progenitors that had survived conditioning.

A word on this clonotype: Its target antigen remains unknown. A single base separates this from a much larger clone, so it may be a read error.

Libraries came from PCR. For sequencing, an Illumina HiSeq 2500 was employed. TCR library preparation used molecular barcoding, with unique molecular identifiers applied to normalize quantification of the TCRbeta repertoire. TCRdb reprocessed the public reads (quality trimming at Q25 with fastp, clone calling with MiXCR) and kept in-frame beta chains. Rows matching on CDR3 protein sequence are summarized as one entry with the most common DNA and genes. The sample table contains fewer than 350,000 distinct CDR3 sequences; only one count was recorded for roughly 8.2% of them. The ten top clones hold about 9.3% of the sample. Counted from cysteine to phenylalanine, this CDR3 has 12 amino acids. The only DNA kept is the CDR3, 36 bases in frame from the first base. The germline V gene (reference sequence) supplies CDR1 DFQATT and CDR2 SNEGSKA. This sample's treatment or condition label indicates: allogeneic hematopoietic cell transplantation with graft depleted of TCRalphabeta T cells and CD19 B cells. The children who served as transplant recipients had been given grafts of TCRalphabeta/CD19-depleted allogeneic hematopoietic cells.

The sequence was obtained from a female patient between 2 and 15 years old who had a stem cell transplant for Fanconi anemia, so the T cells may come from the graft donor. This specimen was peripheral blood, taken 360 days after TCRalphabeta/CD19-depleted stem cell transplant. The sequence joins TRBV20-1 to TRBJ1-1; the D gene assignment is ambiguous. The bases read TGCAGTGCTAGCCCGTCTAGGAGCGAAGCTTACTTT. It encodes CSASPSRSEAYF.